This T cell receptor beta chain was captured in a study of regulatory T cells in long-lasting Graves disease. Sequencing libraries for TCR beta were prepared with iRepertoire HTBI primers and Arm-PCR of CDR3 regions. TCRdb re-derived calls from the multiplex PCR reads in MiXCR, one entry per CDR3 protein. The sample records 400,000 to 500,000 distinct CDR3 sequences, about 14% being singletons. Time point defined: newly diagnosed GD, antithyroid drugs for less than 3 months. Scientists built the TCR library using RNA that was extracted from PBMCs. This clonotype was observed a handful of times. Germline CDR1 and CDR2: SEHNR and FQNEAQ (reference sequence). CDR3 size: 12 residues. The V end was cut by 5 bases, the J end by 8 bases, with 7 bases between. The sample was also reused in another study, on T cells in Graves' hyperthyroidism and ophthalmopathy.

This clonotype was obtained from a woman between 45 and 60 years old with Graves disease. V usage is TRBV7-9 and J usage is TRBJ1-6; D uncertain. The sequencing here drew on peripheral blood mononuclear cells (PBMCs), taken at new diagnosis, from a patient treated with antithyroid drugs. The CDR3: CASSPWDSPLHF. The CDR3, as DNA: TGTGCCAGCAGCCCCTGGGATTCACCCCTCCACTTT.